This T cell receptor (beta chain) was retrieved from a study of cytomegalovirus exposure and HLA in healthy donors (dated by TCRdb to about 2017). For the wider study: In an earlier analysis of around 540 of the donors, 276 Gb of sequence data and approximately 100 million unique TCR beta sequences from 150 million to 200 million T cells were reported. An early release covering roughly 640 HLA-typed donors comprised approximately 300 gigabases of sequencing data and around 80 million unique TCR sequences. The genetic ancestry cluster associated with self-reported Caucasian donors included about 81% of the roughly 400 genotyped donors. The aim of the study was to test whether cataloging public T cell receptors could identify signatures of past pathogen exposure. The study used immunosequencing to profile the T cell repertoires of several hundred subjects and linked those repertoires to cytomegalovirus serostatus. In addition to the first cohort of approximately 670 subjects, a separate validation cohort of approximately 130 different subjects was used. High-throughput TCR immunosequencing, statistical association of individual TCRs with disease status, and machine learning were combined to predict cytomegalovirus infection status. A later analysis re-analyzed previously published TCR beta repertoires from hundreds of donors and added high-resolution HLA genotyping to study TCR occurrence patterns. The later analysis used no new phenotypic data to find candidate immune exposures, relying instead on TCR beta sequences and their occurrence across donors. An earlier analysis of a few hundred of the donors applied high-throughput TCR beta sequencing to assess whether each TCR beta V gene segment acted as functional or pseudogenic. Alongside the repertoire data, information on donor age, sex, ethnicity and CMV serostatus was compiled. Genome-wide SNP genotypes for about 55% of the roughly 670 donors were used in a later genetic analysis, which treated that subset as a discovery cohort. Every discovery cohort repertoire had been produced on one sequencing platform. HLA typing covered class I and class II loci at four-digit resolution. The number of donors typed differed by locus, with about 629-630 for A, B, C, DRB1 and DQB1, about 500 for DQA1, 606 for DPA1, and around 430 for DPB1. Four to six DR-DQ haplotypes were handled as single units for association and clustering, since linkage in the cohort was strong. Across 398 genotyped donors of the cohort, an average of about 240,000 unique TCR beta nucleotide sequences per donor were sequenced, and roughly 20% of those sequences were non-productive. On the study overall, not on this receptor specifically: Because counts were too low, 15 to 20 rarely observed V segments, including chromosome 9 orphons, were excluded from the earlier analysis of under 650 of the donors. A later genetic analysis reported fewer N-insertions in productive TCRs among donors in an Asian-associated ancestry cluster than the roughly 700-donor mean. V-gene and J-gene trimming of TCR beta chains was associated with a missense DCLRE1C variant in a later genetic analysis, and the association was replicated in an independent cohort. A group of highly shared sequence variants was considered likely to be a technical artifact of the sequencing pipeline. Across donors, most TCR sequences were observed very rarely, whereas some public TCRs were present in many individuals. The cohort was sequenced for TCR beta chains only, and without alpha or paired-chain data the features that could be detected were limited. In vitro tests confirmed that a few of the cytomegalovirus-associated TCR beta chains recognize cytomegalovirus antigens. Sequencing depth was assumed to be roughly uniform across donors in the presence/absence analyses, though that assumption may not hold. In an earlier analysis of 450 to 750 of the donors, most TCR beta V segments appeared in productive rearrangements about 87% or about 30% of the time, broadly matching IMGT annotations. CMV serostatus was the only immune exposure information available for the cohort. A later analysis found that HLA-associated TCR beta chains were more clonally expanded and had lower generation probabilities than equally common non-associated chains. A later analysis found that TCR association rates varied across HLA loci, with DRB1 alleles showing the most associated TCRs and HLA-C alleles the fewest. Several of the top co-occurrence clusters appeared to be linked to parvovirus B19, influenza, CMV and Epstein-Barr virus, according to a later analysis. When HLA alleles, especially DR and DQ, strongly co-occurred, attributing TCR associations to individual alleles was difficult. A total of some 180 TCR beta chains were listed by the study as associated with cytomegalovirus. Because some donors lacked HLA typing at each locus, the association tests relied only on the typed subset. The classifier was reported to diagnose cytomegalovirus status with high specificity and sensitivity in both the original and validation cohorts. In a later analysis, over 15,000 TCR beta sequences were associated with specific HLA alleles at a false discovery rate of 0.05. A further reported finding was that TCR beta sequences accurately predicted the HLA-A and HLA-B alleles for most subjects in the first cohort. Correlated functional status among segregating V segments might be attributable to linkage disequilibrium, but an unknown experimental factor could not be ruled out. In a later analysis, most CMV-associated TCR beta chains were found to appear HLA-restricted, with HLA associations seemingly driven largely by CMV exposure. The authors suggested that the approach could potentially be extended to other disease states and immunological phenotypes. Some IMGT-functional V segments, including TRBV6-2 and TRBV6-3, could not be told apart with the 87-base-pair reads, so those segments were excluded.

In total, approximately 700 healthy bone marrow donors made up the cohort. At the time of sampling, all cohort members were nominally healthy, though unrecorded immune exposures were likely present. The donor tested CMV seropositive, placing the donor among the 290 or so seropositive members of the cohort. Every donor gave a peripheral blood sample, and the peripheral blood mononuclear cells from that sample were used for TCR beta sequencing. Genomic DNA was extracted from the blood cell samples with the Qiagen DNeasy Blood Extraction Kit. This clone was seen only once. The clone's antigen remains unknown. Within one base of it there is no much larger clone, and no base qualities were kept. The protocol used for the library was the immunoSEQ multiplex PCR assay. For the multiplex PCR, a mixture combining 60 forward primers for TCR Vbeta segments and 13 reverse primers for TCR Jbeta segments was used. A multiplex PCR assay on genomic DNA amplified the CDR3 region of rearranged TCR beta genes. On the Illumina HiSeq System, the amplified TCR beta libraries were sequenced as 87-base-pair reads. The authors' pipeline ran thus. A later analysis counted approximately 76 million unique TCR beta chains across the 700 or so repertoires, and some 11 million of these chains were shared by at least two donors. Raw reads were error-corrected and collapsed into unique sequences by a nearest-neighbor algorithm in which closely related sequences were merged to remove PCR and sequencing errors. Alignment of CDR3 sequences to IMGT reference sequences was used to assign V, D and J gene segments. Each retained sequence needed at least a six-nucleotide match to both a V gene segment and a J gene segment. A rearrangement counted as productive if the CDR3 had no stop codons and remained in frame with V and J, and every other rearrangement counted as non-productive. Following IMGT convention, CDR3 was defined as the stretch from the second conserved V-encoded cysteine to the conserved J-encoded phenylalanine. Sequences without an unambiguous match to a single V gene segment were excluded from the earlier analysis of approximately 600 of the donors. In an earlier analysis of approximately 550 of the donors, V segments were called functional above 56.7% productive rearrangements and were called segregating when the between-donor standard deviation exceeded 5%. To diagnose cytomegalovirus status from the catalog of TCR beta chain sequences, a statistical classification framework was built. A later analysis assigned V and J genes by comparing TCR nucleotide sequences with IMGT/GENE-DB human TR gene sequences. The TCRdist pipeline was used in a later analysis to assign CDR3 sequences and most-parsimonious VDJ recombination scenarios. In a later analysis, each TCR beta chain was defined by its CDR3 amino acid sequence together with its V-gene family, and reads without a unique V-gene family were excluded. As a way to deal with suspected cross-contamination and a sequencing artifact, a later analysis dropped approximately 570 nucleotide sequences that were highly shared and had low generation probability. For each public chain, a later analysis derived a clonal expansion index from normalized ranks of inferred template counts within each repertoire. Generation probabilities in a later analysis came from a VDJ recombination model fitted to out-of-frame rearrangements, and those results were checked against IGoR. A later analysis scored TCR-TCR, TCR-HLA and TCR-CMV co-occurrence with hypergeometric tests, applying a repertoire-size bias correction to TCR pairs. A later analysis estimated false discovery rates by permuting HLA or CMV assignments 20 times. A later analysis grouped co-occurring TCRs with DBSCAN, adding TCRdist sequence similarity when clustering within HLA-allele-positive subsets. Repertoires with fewer than 30,000 or more than 120,000 public chains, plus five repertoires with anomalous nucleotide sharing, were excluded from co-occurrence clustering. What TCRdb holds here is the immuneACCESS table cut down to in-frame rearrangements. Part of the clones is not present; checked against another copy, under half of the missing clones reflect an unresolved V gene, and the others are unexplained. That table gives V, J and clone size, and the DNA gave D and trimming. A total of some 140,000 clones appear in this sample, approximately 80% of them only once. The biggest ten clones account for roughly 13% of the sample.

Including cysteine and phenylalanine, the CDR3 has 13 amino acids. Only the CDR3 part of the read is kept: 39 bases, read in frame from the first base. Per the germline V gene (reference sequence), MNHNY is the CDR1 and SVGAGI is the CDR2. Trimming takes 6 bases from V and 4 bases from J, and the germline ends sit 12 bases apart. Rearrangement joined TRBV6-6 to TRBJ2-5; the D gene identity is not certain. The receptor was derived from a man aged 25 to 40 in good health and CMV-seropositive. Material: PBMCs. DNA sequence: TGTGCCAGCAGAGCTAGTTCGCGAGAGACCCAGTACTTC. Its coded protein is CASRASSRETQYF.